This T cell receptor beta chain was captured by sequencing in a study of glioma-infiltrating T cells after dendritic cell vaccination. V lost 4 bases to trimming and J lost 7 bases, with 7 bases between them. The CDR3 consists of 12 residues. Germline CDR1 and CDR2: SGHTA and FQGTGA. Libraries were prepared by immunoSEQ multiplex PCR; TCRdb keeps only in-frame clonotypes and omits some of them. The table lists roughly 88,000 clones, more than 80% of them singletons, with less than 2.5% in the top ten. The sample's time point: after dendritic cell vaccination, including at tumor progression/relapse. Selection required adequate fresh-frozen tumor tissue plus more than two years' survival data. This clone was seen once.

The clonotype originates from a human donor with glioblastoma. This sequence joins TRBV7-3 and TRBJ2-2, with D perhaps TRBD1 (6 bases). This material consisted of blood, taken after dendritic cell vaccination. The CDR3 spells CASSSDSGELFF. CDR3 sequence (DNA): TGTGCCAGCAGCTCGGACAGCGGGGAGCTGTTTTTT.